Presented here are 28 T cell receptor beta chains from one specimen sequenced in a study of identifying expanded T cells in peripheral blood. Measured with immunoSEQ multiplex PCR; TCRdb has only the in-frame clones, and not every one. The repertoire holds some 90,000 clones, with around 85% as singletons. Sequencing was done on a sample of blood. These receptors all come from a person between 18 and 69 years old in good health.

The chain recombines TRBV29-1 with TRBJ2-7, with 9 bases matching TRBD1. The CDR3 length is 17 residues. The germline V gene has CDR1 SQVTM and CDR2 ANQGSEA. The junction had 14 bases not matched to a gene; V was cut back by 1 base and J by 4 bases. The CDR3 sequence is CSVEVGQGTGRGYEQYF. The CDR3 coding sequence is TGCAGCGTTGAAGTTGGGCAGGGGACAGGGAGAGGGTACGAGCAGTACTTC.

V gene TRBV4-1 combines with J gene TRBJ2-6; weak D call: TRBD2 (6 bases). The CDR3 loop spans 16 amino acids. CDR1 and CDR2 (germline): MGHRA, YSYEKL. V gave up 3 bases and J gave up 0 bases, with 9 bases separating them. CDR3 sequence (DNA): TGCGCCAGCAGCCAGGGACTGTTCTCTGGGGCCAACGTCCTGACTTTC. Protein: CASSQGLFSGANVLTF.

The chain links TRBV9 to TRBJ2-6; 7 nucleotides match TRBD1. CDR1 is SGDLS and CDR2 is YYNGEE in the germline V gene. Trimming at V came to 5 bases and at J to 4 bases, leaving 9 bases not matched to a gene. This CDR3 contains 16 residues. This CDR3 reads CASSPPTGVGANVLTF. In DNA, the CDR3 is TGTGCCAGCAGTCCACCCACAGGGGTCGGGGCCAACGTCCTGACTTTC.

The chain couples TRBV18 to TRBJ1-5, with D tentatively TRBD1 (5 bases). The CDR3 has 12 amino acids. In germline, CDR1 is KGHSH, CDR2 LQKENI. Trimming took off 6 bases at V and 7 bases at J, with 10 bases between the two ends. The CDR3 sequence: CASSSDRQPQHF. Written as DNA, the CDR3 is TGTGCCAGCTCCAGTGACAGACAGCCCCAGCATTTT.

The chain links TRBV9 to TRBJ2-4; D is undetermined. V lost 4 bases to trimming and J lost 2 bases, with 13 bases between them. From germline, CDR1 is SGDLS and CDR2 YYNGEE. The CDR3 sequence is 15 residues long. The CDR3 region has the DNA TGTGCCAGCAGCCCCCGGGCTAGTACCAAAAACATTCAGTACTTC. It translates to CASSPRASTKNIQYF.

The chain carries TRBV4-3 and TRBJ2-4; TRBD2 might be the D (6 bases). V was shortened by 4 bases and J by 9 bases, with 16 bases between the two germline ends. Germline CDR1 is LGHNA and CDR2 is YSLEER. There are 14 residues in the CDR3. Here the CDR3 DNA reads TGCGCCAGCAGCCCGCGGAGGGGTTTGAGCATTCAGTACTTC. Protein: CASSPRRGLSIQYF.

The chain combines TRBV6-5 with TRBJ1-1, with a possible D match to TRBD1 (6 bases). CDR3 size: 13 residues. Germline V CDR1 and CDR2: MNHEY, SVGAGI. V gave up 10 bases and J gave up 2 bases, with 14 bases separating them. The CDR3 reads CATRSDRNTEAFF. In DNA, the CDR3 is TGTGCCACTCGCTCGGACAGAAACACTGAAGCTTTCTTT.

V is TRBV7-9 and J is TRBJ1-2; 9 bases are shared with TRBD1. Germline-derived CDR1 and CDR2 are SEHNR and FQNEAQ (reference sequence). The length of the CDR3 is 14 residues. Trimming took 5 bases from V and 8 from J; bases not matched to a gene: 9. CDR3 loop: CASSISGQGRGYTF. In DNA, the CDR3 is TGTGCCAGCAGCATCTCGGGACAGGGTAGAGGCTACACCTTC.

The chain recombines TRBV7-9 with TRBJ2-2, with D unclear. From germline, CDR1 is SEHNR and CDR2 FQNEAQ (reference sequence). This CDR3 has 10 residues. V lost 5 bases, J lost 8 bases, and 3 bases lay in between. As DNA, the CDR3 is TGTGCCAGCAGCCCGGGGGAGCTGTTTTTT. This translates into CASSPGELFF.

The chain recombines TRBV2 with TRBJ2-2; 7 bases line up with TRBD2. Germline V gene sequence: CDR1 SNHLY, CDR2 FYNNEI. The ends lost 10 bases at V and 8 bases at J; junction bases unmatched: 4. This CDR3 comprises 11 residues. CDR3 bases: TGTGCCACGCGGGAGAGAGGGGAGCTGTTTTTT. Residues: CATRERGELFF. Full variable domain (remainder filled in from reference TRBV2 and TRBJ2-2): EPEVTQTPSHQVTQMGQEVILRCVPISNHLYFYWYRQILGQKVEFLVSFYNNEISEKSEIFDDQFSVERPDGSNFTLKIRSTKLEDSAMYFCATRERGELFFGEGSRLTVL.

This chain uses TRBV5-6 with TRBJ1-1; D gene uncertain. V lost 0 bases, J lost 1 base, and 13 bases lay in between. The CDR3 extends over 16 amino acids. Germline loops: CDR1 SGHDT, CDR2 YYEEEE. CDR3 loop: CASSLVVGSSNTEAFF. For the CDR3, the DNA is TGTGCCAGCAGCTTGGTCGTGGGCAGCTCGAACACTGAAGCTTTCTTT.

This chain connects TRBV7-9 to TRBJ2-7; D unresolved. The CDR3 runs 15 residues. From germline, CDR1 is SEHNR and CDR2 FQNEAQ (reference sequence). V shed 5 bases and J shed 3 bases, with 17 bases lying between them. CDR3 bases: TGTGCCAGCAGCCCCCCCCGGCTGGCTAACTACGAGCAGTACTTC. It is translated as CASSPPRLANYEQYF.

The V call is TRBV2, the J call TRBJ1-5; the D is unclear. V was clipped by 2 bases and J by 7 bases, with 15 bases between them. The CDR3 is 15 amino acids. Germline-derived CDR1 and CDR2 are SNHLY and FYNNEI. CDR3 amino acids: CASSESPGLQQPQHF. The DNA of the CDR3 is TGTGCCAGCAGTGAAAGCCCAGGCCTTCAACAGCCCCAGCATTTT.

The chain is built from TRBV5-1 and TRBJ1-5, with no clear D. The germline gives CDR1 SGHRS, CDR2 YFSETQ. The CDR3 covers 19 residues. Trimming took off 0 bases at V and 0 bases at J, with 19 bases between the two ends. For the CDR3, the DNA is TGCGCCAGCAGCTTGGTATCCACAAAGACACAGAGTAGCAATCAGCCCCAGCATTTT. This gives the protein CASSLVSTKTQSSNQPQHF. The full variable domain, its missing parts supplied by reference TRBV5-1 and TRBJ1-5, is KAGVTQTPRYLIKTRGQQVTLSCSPISGHRSVSWYQQTPGQGLQFLFEYFSETQRNKGNFPGRFSGRQFSNSRSEMNVSTLELGDSALYLCASSLVSTKTQSSNQPQHFGDGTRLSIL.

This clone has only a few counts. The chain has TRBV7-9 and TRBJ1-6; 7 nucleotides match TRBD1. Germline V CDR1 and CDR2: SEHNR, FQNEAQ (reference sequence). This CDR3 is 15 amino acids long. J gave up 6 bases and V 5 bases, and 7 bases lay outside the gene matches. The CDR3 DNA reads TGTGCCAGCAGCACCGCCGGGACAGTTAATTCACCCCTCCACTTT. Protein product: CASSTAGTVNSPLHF.

V and J are TRBV4-3 and TRBJ1-2, with D unresolved. Between the trimmed V and J ends, which lost 4 bases and 8 bases, there was a span of 17 bases. CDR1 and CDR2 (germline): LGHNA, YSLEER. The CDR3 runs to 14 residues. The CDR3 loop is CASSPASRGSGYTF. For the CDR3, the DNA is TGCGCCAGCAGCCCCGCCTCCCGGGGAAGCGGCTACACCTTC.

V and J are TRBV5-4 and TRBJ1-5; TRBD1 is a possible D gene (6 bases). The V end lost 4 bases, the J end lost 0 bases, and 8 bases lay between the germline ends. Germline V gene sequence: CDR1 SGHNT, CDR2 YYREEE (reference sequence). CDR3 length equals 14 residues. The CDR3, as DNA: TGTGCCAGCAGCCGAGGGGGTAGCAATCAGCCCCAGCATTTT. It codes for CASSRGGSNQPQHF. The variable domain in full, completed from reference TRBV5-4 and TRBJ1-5, reads ETGVTQSPTHLIKTRGQQVTLRCSSQSGHNTVSWYQQALGQGPQFIFQYYREEENGRGNFPPRFSGLQFPNYSSELNVNALELDDSALYLCASSRGGSNQPQHFGDGTRLSIL.

The J gene is TRBJ2-7, the V gene TRBV6-5; tentatively, D is TRBD2 (5 bases). CDR3 length equals 15 residues. Trimming cost V 2 bases and J 2 bases, with 13 bases left between them. The germline gives CDR1 MNHEY, CDR2 SVGAGI. CDR3 residues: CASSYITGETYEQYF. The DNA of the CDR3 is TGTGCCAGCAGTTACATTACCGGGGAAACCTACGAGCAGTACTTC.

The J gene is TRBJ2-7, the V gene TRBV6-5; 11 bases align to TRBD1. The V gene's germline CDR1 is MNHEY and CDR2 SVGAGI. V was clipped by 2 bases and J by 6 bases; unmatched bases: 9. The CDR3 contains 16 residues. The CDR3 region is CASSYGTPGQGVEQYF. The CDR3 DNA reads as TGTGCCAGCAGTTACGGGACCCCGGGACAGGGGGTCGAGCAGTACTTC.

This sequence joins TRBV19 and TRBJ1-1, with 7 bases aligning to TRBD1. The CDR3 contains 17 residues. V was clipped by 7 bases and J by 1 base; unmatched bases: 15. Germline CDR1 LNHDA, CDR2 SQIVND (reference sequence). The CDR3 nucleotides read TGTGCCAGTACATCTCTCAGACAGGGCGCCCGGAACACTGAAGCTTTCTTT. This codes for CASTSLRQGARNTEAFF. Full variable domain (missing parts from reference TRBV19 and TRBJ1-1): DGGITQSPKYLFRKEGQNVTLSCEQNLNHDAMYWYRQDPGQGLRLIYYSQIVNDFQKGDIAEGYSVSREKKESFPLTVTSAQKNPTAFYLCASTSLRQGARNTEAFFGQGTRLTVV.

This clone was detected once. The V gene is TRBV11-2, the J gene TRBJ2-7; a weak D match, TRBD2 (6 bases). The ends were cut back, 0 bases at V and 6 bases at J, with 12 bases in the middle. The germline CDR1 and CDR2 sequences are SGHAT and FQNNGV. This CDR3 spans 14 amino acids. CDR3 coding DNA: TGTGCCAGCAGCTTAGATCCGGGGGTCAGCGAGCAGTACTTC. This codes for CASSLDPGVSEQYF.

The chain combines TRBV19 with TRBJ2-5; 7 positions match TRBD1. Germline CDR1 LNHDA, CDR2 SQIVND (reference sequence). This CDR3 is 16 amino acids long. The V and J ends lost 1 base and 2 bases, in that order; junction bases with no gene match: 7. The CDR3 spells CASSIAGTATQETQYF. CDR3 coding DNA: TGTGCCAGTAGTATAGCCGGGACAGCGACGCAAGAGACCCAGTACTTC.

V is TRBV19 and J is TRBJ1-4; 8 nucleotides match TRBD1. The CDR3 has 14 amino acids. V was pared by 3 bases and J by 4 bases, with 1 base of the junction left unmatched. CDR1 and CDR2 from the germline V gene are LNHDA and SQIVND (reference sequence). CDR3 nucleotide sequence: TGTGCCAGTAGTATTGACAGGGGTAATGAAAAACTGTTTTTT. Its protein product is CASSIDRGNEKLFF. Full variable domain (rest looked up from reference TRBV19 and TRBJ1-4): DGGITQSPKYLFRKEGQNVTLSCEQNLNHDAMYWYRQDPGQGLRLIYYSQIVNDFQKGDIAEGYSVSREKKESFPLTVTSAQKNPTAFYLCASSIDRGNEKLFFGSGTQLSVL.

This sequence joins TRBV4-3 and TRBJ2-3, with D uncertain. The V gene's germline CDR1 is LGHNA and CDR2 YSLEER. Trimming pared 1 base from V and 1 base from J, leaving 12 bases between. CDR3 length equals 16 residues. The CDR3: CASSQGVSRGTDTQYF. CDR3 bases: TGCGCCAGCAGCCAAGGCGTGTCTCGGGGCACAGATACGCAGTATTTT.

The chain is built from TRBV4-3 and TRBJ1-5, with no clear D. Looked up from germline, CDR1 is LGHNA and CDR2 is YSLEER. The CDR3 runs to 13 residues. Deletions cut 0 bases from V and 9 bases from J, with 9 bases between. DNA of the CDR3: TGCGCCAGCAGCCAAGAAACAGAGGGGCCCCAGCATTTT. Translated: CASSQETEGPQHF.

V is TRBV5-1 and J is TRBJ2-5; possibly TRBD1 or TRBD2 for D (6 bases each). The germline V and J ends were trimmed by 4 bases and 6 bases, with 19 bases remaining between them. The length of the CDR3 is 15 residues. Germline V gene sequence: CDR1 SGHRS, CDR2 YFSETQ. The CDR3 nucleotides are TGCGCCAGCAGCGGAGGGACATCCGAATGGCAGACCCAGTACTTC. Protein product: CASSGGTSEWQTQYF.

CDR3 coding DNA: TGTGCCAGCAGTGCACCCTCTGGGCATCGGGGGTCCCTCTACGAGCAGTACTTC. Encoded protein: CASSAPSGHRGSLYEQYF. The rearrangement uses TRBV2 and TRBJ2-7; perhaps TRBD2 as D (6 bases). The CDR3 is 18 amino acids. CDR1 and CDR2 (germline): SNHLY, FYNNEI. V lost 4 bases and J lost 3, with 25 bases in between.

The V call is TRBV29-1, the J call TRBJ2-2; TRBD2 might be the D (5 bases). V gave up 2 bases and J gave up 2 bases, with 15 bases separating them. This CDR3 has 16 amino acids. Germline loops: CDR1 SQVTM, CDR2 ANQGSEA. The CDR3 is CSVETLGRLNTGELFF. CDR3 nucleotide sequence: TGCAGCGTTGAAACTTTGGGCAGACTAAACACCGGGGAGCTGTTTTTT.